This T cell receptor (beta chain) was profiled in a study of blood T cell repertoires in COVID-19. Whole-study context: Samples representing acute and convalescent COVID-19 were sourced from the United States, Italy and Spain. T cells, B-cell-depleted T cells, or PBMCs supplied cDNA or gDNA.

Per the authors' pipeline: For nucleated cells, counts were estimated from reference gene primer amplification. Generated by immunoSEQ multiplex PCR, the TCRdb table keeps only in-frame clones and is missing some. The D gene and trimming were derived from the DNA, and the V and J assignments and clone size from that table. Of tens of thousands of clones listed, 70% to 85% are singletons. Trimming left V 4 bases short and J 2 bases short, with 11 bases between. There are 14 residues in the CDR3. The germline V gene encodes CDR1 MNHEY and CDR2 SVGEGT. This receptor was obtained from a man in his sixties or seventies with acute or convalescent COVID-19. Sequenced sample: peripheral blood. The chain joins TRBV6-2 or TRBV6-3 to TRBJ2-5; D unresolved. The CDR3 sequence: CASSLHSPQETQYF. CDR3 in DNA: TGTGCCAGCAGTTTACACAGCCCGCAAGAGACCCAGTACTTC.